Included here is one TCR beta chain sequence, with context. Its antigen is not identified. These data come from a study of cytomegalovirus exposure and HLA in healthy donors. Produced via immunoSEQ multiplex PCR; TCRdb's table is partial and in-frame only. Of more than 60,000 clones in the sample, more than 85% were seen once. Broader study findings: According to a later analysis, TCR clusters from the first cohort tended to co-occur in the 100 to 150 validation repertoires.

The CDR3 has 13 amino acids. Germline V gene data show CDR1 as MNHEY and CDR2 as SVGAGI. V lost 5 bases and J lost 7; bases outside the gene matches: 5. This sequence joins TRBV6-5 and TRBJ2-1; TRBD2 agrees at 7 bases. The TCR sequence derives from a woman aged 18-29 years in good health and CMV-seronegative. The specimen was PBMCs. The chain's CDR3 is CASSRGDKNEQFF. In DNA, the CDR3 is TGTGCCAGCAGTCGGGGGGATAAGAATGAGCAGTTCTTC.